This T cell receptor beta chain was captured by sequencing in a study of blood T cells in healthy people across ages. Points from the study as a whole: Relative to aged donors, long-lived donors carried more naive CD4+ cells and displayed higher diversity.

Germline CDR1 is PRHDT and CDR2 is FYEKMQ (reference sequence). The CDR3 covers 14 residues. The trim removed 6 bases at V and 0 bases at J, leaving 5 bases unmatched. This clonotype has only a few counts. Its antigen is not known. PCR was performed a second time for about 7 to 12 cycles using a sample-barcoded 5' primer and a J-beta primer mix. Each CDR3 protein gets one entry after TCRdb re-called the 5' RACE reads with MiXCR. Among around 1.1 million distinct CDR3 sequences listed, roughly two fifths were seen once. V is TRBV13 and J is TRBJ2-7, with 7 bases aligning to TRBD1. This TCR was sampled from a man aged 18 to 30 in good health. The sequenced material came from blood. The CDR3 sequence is CASRVTGTSYEQYF. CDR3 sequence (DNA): TGTGCCAGCAGAGTGACAGGGACCTCCTACGAGCAGTACTTC.